The 4 T cell receptor beta chains reported below all come from one sample, sequenced in a study of shared clonotypes between healthy human individuals (dated by TCRdb to about 2020). Libraries came from the immunoSEQ multiplex PCR assay. TCRdb re-hosts the immuneACCESS table, in-frame sequences only. Its copies lack some clones; in the studies checked, an unresolved V gene accounts for under half of them, and the cause for the rest is not known. The sample table records roughly 1.4 million clones; 98% to 99% of these occur just once. The ten largest clones add up to over 0.3% of the sample. The sample comprised naive CD4+ T cells sorted from blood. The cell subset or site label for this specimen denotes: CD45RA+ positively selected. All receptors derive from a man aged 25-45 years in good health.

In DNA, the CDR3 is TGTGCCAGCAGTTTACGTCCAGGTTTAAGCACAGATACGCAGTATTTT. Translating gives CASSLRPGLSTDTQYF. The chain recombines TRBV28 with TRBJ2-3; D unresolved. This CDR3 is built from 16 residues. Germline loops: CDR1 MDHEN, CDR2 SYDVKM. Trimming cost V 2 bases and J 0 bases, with 12 bases left between them. Filled out from reference TRBV28 and TRBJ2-3, the complete variable domain reads DVKVTQSSRYLVKRTGEKVFLECVQDMDHENMFWYRQDPGLGLRLIYFSYDVKMKEKGDIPEGYSVSREKKERFSLILESASTNQTSMYLCASSLRPGLSTDTQYFGPGTRLTVL.

Points on this clone: At one end, the junction sequence differs from germline, possibly due to a read error. The rearrangement uses TRBV20-1 and TRBJ2-7, with D perhaps being TRBD1 or TRBD2 (5 bases each). There are 10 residues in the CDR3. The germline V gene encodes CDR1 DFQATT and CDR2 SNEGSKA (reference sequence). The chain's CDR3 is CSAGTGNIWF. As DNA, the CDR3 is TGCAGTGCGGGGACCGGGAATATATGGTTC.

The chain has TRBV29-1 and TRBJ1-5; possibly TRBD1 for D (5 bases). CDR1 SQVTM and CDR2 ANQGSEA come from the germline V gene. The CDR3 totals 15 residues. The CDR3: CTLVGAVQADQPQHF. The CDR3 DNA follows: TGCACCCTCGTCGGGGCAGTACAGGCGGATCAGCCCCAGCATTTT.

The chain combines TRBV5-1 with TRBJ2-1; no clear D. Germline lookup yields CDR1 SGHRS and CDR2 YFSETQ. The V gene lost 1 base and the J gene lost 4 bases, with 15 bases spanning the gap. CDR3 length: 16 amino acids. The CDR3 reads CASSLWHGGQYNEQFF. Here the CDR3 DNA reads TGCGCCAGCAGCTTGTGGCACGGCGGTCAATACAATGAGCAGTTCTTC.